Below, 10 T cell receptor beta chains from the same sample are listed, as sequenced in a study of shared clonotypes between healthy human individuals (dated by TCRdb to the early 2020s). The library was produced with the immunoSEQ multiplex PCR assay. Sourced from immuneACCESS, this table was stored by TCRdb with only in-frame sequences that have V and J called. A share of the clones is absent; for the studies checked, an unresolved V gene accounts for under half, and the remainder has no known explanation. This sample has 650,000 to 700,000 clones in its table, and about nine tenths of those were observed once. The ten top clones hold 34% of the sample. Source material: memory CD8+ T cells from PBMCs. Interpreted using the paper, the cell subset or site label stands for: CD45RO+ cells pooled with CCR7-negative TemRA cells. The receptors come from a man younger than 35 in good health. Some clones in this sample may be carry-over from other donors' samples.

The rearrangement uses TRBV2 and TRBJ1-2; 10 nucleotides line up with TRBD1. Germline V gene sequence: CDR1 SNHLY, CDR2 FYNNEI. The J segment lost 8 bases and the V segment lost 2 bases, leaving 11 bases of the junction unmatched. The CDR3 sequence is 16 residues long. The DNA of the CDR3 is TGTGCCAGCAGTGAAAGGGACAGGGGTCGATTTAGGGGCTACACCTTC. Translation gives CASSERDRGRFRGYTF.

This clone was observed a handful of times. The V and J genes are TRBV10-1 and TRBJ2-7, with D perhaps assigned TRBD1 or TRBD2 (5 bases each). Germline CDR1 and CDR2: WNHNN and SYGVQD (reference sequence). The V and J ends lost 6 bases and 7 bases respectively, with 16 bases between them. The CDR3 has 13 amino acids. The CDR3 region has the DNA TGCGCCAGCAGAATCACCGGGACGTTTGAGCAGTACTTC. Translated: CASRITGTFEQYF.

This clone was recorded a few times. The V call is TRBV4-1, the J call TRBJ1-4, with 7 bases lining up with TRBD1. The CDR3 sequence is 19 residues long. The V and J ends lost 0 bases and 4 bases, in that order; junction bases with no gene match: 14. Germline V gene lookup returns CDR1 MGHRA and CDR2 YSYEKL. CDR3 region: CASSQDEGAMGPLNEKLFF. DNA of the CDR3: TGCGCCAGCAGCCAAGATGAGGGGGCGATGGGCCCACTTAATGAAAAACTGTTTTTT.

This chain links TRBV6-5 with TRBJ2-5; D is unclear. The CDR3 spans 14 residues. Germline assignment: CDR1 MNHEY and CDR2 SVGAGI. V was clipped by 8 bases and J by 1 base, with 14 bases between them. CDR3 bases: TGTGCCAGCGCCGTAGGGTACCCCCAAGAGACCCAGTACTTC. Translation: CASAVGYPQETQYF.

The V and J genes are TRBV5-5 and TRBJ2-1; TRBD1 matches at 9 bases. This CDR3 has 16 amino acids. CDR1 is SGHKS and CDR2 is YYEKEE in the germline V gene (reference sequence). V gave up 1 base and J gave up 4 bases; unmatched junction bases: 6. CDR3 in DNA: TGTGCCAGCAGCTTGATACCGGGACAGGGATACAATGAGCAGTTCTTC. Its protein is CASSLIPGQGYNEQFF.

The rearrangement joins TRBV30 to TRBJ2-7, with 9 nucleotides matching TRBD1. V lost 0 bases to trimming and J lost 5 bases; unmatched junction nucleotides: 8. The CDR3 spans 15 residues. Germline V gene lookup returns CDR1 GTSNPN and CDR2 SVGIG (reference sequence). The CDR3 nucleotides read TGTGCCTGGAGTGTACTAGGGACAGGGTTCAACGAGCAGTACTTC. Translating gives CAWSVLGTGFNEQYF.

The rearrangement links TRBV4-1 to TRBJ2-5; D perhaps matches TRBD2 (7 bases). Trimming left V 1 base short and J 5 bases short, with 11 bases between. The length of the CDR3 is 14 residues. Per germline, CDR1 MGHRA and CDR2 YSYEKL. The CDR3 loop reads CASSQVGGPETQYF. The CDR3 region has the DNA TGCGCCAGCAGCCAAGTCGGGGGGCCGGAGACCCAGTACTTC.

This rearrangement joins TRBV11-3 to TRBJ2-7; TRBD1 is a possible D gene (6 bases). The CDR3 has 14 amino acids. Germline loops: CDR1 SGHNT, CDR2 YENEEA. Between the trimmed V and J ends, which lost 4 bases and 2 bases, there was a span of 12 bases. CDR3 sequence reads: CASSSRDTPYEQYF. For the CDR3, the DNA is TGTGCCAGCAGCTCCCGGGACACCCCCTACGAGCAGTACTTC.

This clone came up once. The chain recombines TRBV5-1 with TRBJ2-7, with D possibly TRBD2 on 6 matching bases. Trimming stripped 0 bases from V and 7 bases from J, with 14 bases between. Germline V gene lookup returns CDR1 SGHRS and CDR2 YFSETQ. The CDR3 loop spans 14 amino acids. The CDR3 is CASSLVAGRSEQYF. The CDR3 DNA sequence: TGCGCCAGCAGCTTGGTCGCGGGACGGAGTGAGCAGTACTTC.

This chain joins TRBV30 and TRBJ2-5; TRBD2 matches 13 bases. V lost 8 bases and J lost 7; bases outside the gene matches: 13. There are 15 residues in the CDR3. Germline-derived CDR1 and CDR2 are GTSNPN and SVGIG (reference sequence). CDR3 bases: TGTGCCCTATCAGGACTAGCGGGAGAGGAGAGGACCCAGTACTTC. This encodes CALSGLAGEERTQYF. Full variable domain (missing parts from reference TRBV30 and TRBJ2-5): SQTIHQWPATLVQPVGSPLSLECTVEGTSNPNLYWYRQAAGRGLQLLFYSVGIGQISSEVPQNLSASRPQDRQFILSSKKLLLSDSGFYLCALSGLAGEERTQYFGPGTRLLVL.